This paragraph covers one T cell receptor (beta chain) sequence. Its matching antigen is unknown. The data were obtained in a study of T cell repertoires in cytomegalovirus infection. General study findings and limits: Frequencies of public TCR beta families were cumulated, and this identified carriers of CMV plus the relevant HLA.

V was clipped by 0 bases and J by 6 bases, with 12 bases between them. The germline gives CDR1 LGHNA, CDR2 YNFKEQ. The CDR3 length is 15 residues. TCRdb re-derived calls from the reads in MiXCR, one entry per CDR3 protein. The data hold about 680,000 distinct CDR3 sequences, with approximately 24% observed a single time. Input material: CD8+ T cells from PBMCs. The clonotype comes from a human donor in good health (CMV status not recorded). Some clones in this sample may be carry-over from other donors' samples. This chain links TRBV4-2 with TRBJ1-5; D possibly corresponds to TRBD1 (5 bases). The CDR3 bases are TGTGCCAGCAGCCAAGATCTAGAGGGGATTCAGCCCCAGCATTTT. Its translation is CASSQDLEGIQPQHF.